This entry lists 14 T cell receptor beta chains sequenced from one sample in a study of T cell repertoires in cytomegalovirus infection. In TCRdb, the reads were re-called with MiXCR into one record per CDR3 protein. Here the sample spans 510,000 or so distinct CDR3 sequences, 26% being singletons. Sequences were obtained from PBMCs. The receptors originated from a human donor in good health (CMV status not recorded). Some clones in this sample may be carry-over from other donors' samples.

This clonotype was seen many times. This chain joins TRBV7-2 and TRBJ2-5; perhaps TRBD2 as D (6 bases). V gave up 6 bases and J gave up 0 bases, with 11 bases separating them. The V gene's germline CDR1 is SGHTA and CDR2 FQGNSA. The CDR3 length is 14 residues. This CDR3 reads CASSLLAYQETQYF. The DNA for the CDR3 is TGTGCCAGCAGTCTCCTAGCGTACCAAGAGACCCAGTACTTC.

The chain employs TRBV6-5 and TRBJ2-1, with 9 bases that match TRBD1. The V gene end was trimmed by 7 bases and the J gene end by 4 bases; junction bases not matched to a gene: 8. CDR1 and CDR2 (germline): MNHEY, SVGAGI. The CDR3 covers 15 residues. The CDR3 protein is CASNGQGSLYNEQFF. In nucleotides, the CDR3 is TGTGCCAGCAATGGACAGGGGTCATTATACAATGAGCAGTTCTTC.

This clonotype was seen at least ten times. The V call is TRBV6-1, the J call TRBJ2-5; D gene ambiguous. Germline CDR1 is MNHNS and CDR2 is SASEGT. V lost 5 bases and J 4 bases, leaving 5 bases between the germline ends. The CDR3 sequence is 11 residues long. The CDR3 nucleotides are TGTGCCAGCAGTCATGGAGAGACCCAGTACTTC. Translating it yields CASSHGETQYF.

The J gene is TRBJ1-2, the V gene TRBV7-2, with a possible D match to TRBD1 (5 bases). Trimming took off 3 bases at V and 7 bases at J, with 9 bases between the two ends. The CDR3 covers 12 residues. Looked up from germline, CDR1 is SGHTA and CDR2 is FQGNSA. The CDR3 region has the DNA TGTGCCAGCAGCTTCGGGACTTTTGGCTACACCTTC. Translating it yields CASSFGTFGYTF.

The CDR3 protein is CASNRDGAFNEQFF. The CDR3 nucleotides are TGTGCCAGCAACCGGGACGGGGCCTTCAATGAGCAGTTCTTC. The V and J genes are TRBV28 and TRBJ2-1; possibly TRBD1 or TRBD2 for D (5 bases each). The CDR3 length is 14 residues. With 7 bases removed from V and 6 bases from J, the gap between germline ends came to 16 bases. Germline V gene data show CDR1 as MDHEN and CDR2 as SYDVKM.

This clonotype was seen ten or more times. This chain links TRBV7-2 with TRBJ2-1; unclear D gene. Germline-derived CDR1 and CDR2 are SGHTA and FQGNSA. V lost 5 bases and J 7 bases, leaving 18 bases between the germline ends. The CDR3 sequence is 15 residues long. The CDR3 loop is CASSTLVALGNEQFF. The DNA for the CDR3 is TGTGCCAGCAGCACTCTAGTAGCACTCGGGAATGAGCAGTTCTTC.

This sequence joins TRBV7-6 and TRBJ2-1; tentatively, D is TRBD2 (6 bases). Between the trimmed V and J ends, which lost 2 bases and 0 bases, there was a span of 11 bases. CDR1 and CDR2 (germline): SGHVS, FNYEAQ. The length of the CDR3 is 16 residues. The chain's CDR3 is CASSLMAGSSYNEQFF. The CDR3 coding sequence is TGTGCCAGCAGCTTAATGGCGGGGTCCTCCTACAATGAGCAGTTCTTC.

The gene calls are TRBV4-3 and TRBJ2-7; 9 nucleotides align to TRBD1. The CDR3 loop spans 18 amino acids. The germline V gene encodes CDR1 LGHNA and CDR2 YSLEER. With V trimmed by 0 bases and J by 5 bases, 14 bases remained unmatched. CDR3 nucleotides: TGCGCCAGCAGCCAAGACGCAGGGTCGGACAGGGGATTACACGAGCAGTACTTC. Translating gives CASSQDAGSDRGLHEQYF.

This clonotype was seen a handful of times. This sequence joins TRBV19 and TRBJ2-1; 11 bases match TRBD2. Germline CDR1 is LNHDA and CDR2 is SQIVND (reference sequence). The CDR3 extends over 15 amino acids. Losses at the gene ends were 3 bases for V and 6 bases for J; bases not matched to a gene: 4. The CDR3 DNA reads as TGTGCCAGTAGTATGAGTAGCGGGAGGGTCAATGAGCAGTTCTTC. It yields the protein CASSMSSGRVNEQFF.

In this sample, this clonotype turned up many times. This chain connects TRBV7-2 to TRBJ2-1; D not certain. This CDR3 is 13 amino acids long. The V end was cut by 5 bases, the J end by 5 bases, with 10 bases between. Germline-derived CDR1 and CDR2 are SGHTA and FQGNSA. The CDR3 DNA is TGTGCCAGCAGCCTCACACCTAACAATGAGCAGTTCTTC. Its translation: CASSLTPNNEQFF.

This clonotype was found a few times. This rearrangement joins TRBV10-3 to TRBJ2-1; 13 bases are a match to TRBD2. The CDR3 length is 13 residues. J was trimmed by 8 bases and V by 8 bases; bases with no gene match: 3. Germline V gene sequence: CDR1 ENHRY, CDR2 SYGVKD. CDR3 sequence reads: CAIGTSGNYEQFF. The CDR3 nucleotides are TGTGCCATCGGGACTAGCGGGAACTATGAGCAGTTCTTC.

There are many counts of this clonotype. The chain recombines TRBV7-2 with TRBJ2-6; TRBD2 is a possible D gene (6 bases). Trimming cost V 5 bases and J 0 bases, with 11 bases left between them. The CDR3 is made up of 16 amino acids. The germline CDR1 and CDR2 sequences are SGHTA and FQGNSA. In DNA form, the CDR3 reads TGTGCCAGCAGCCGGCGGGGACTCTCTGGGGCCAACGTCCTGACTTTC. Encoded protein: CASSRRGLSGANVLTF.

A few counts support this clonotype. The V call is TRBV12-3 or TRBV12-4, the J call TRBJ2-5; 7 bases align to TRBD2. The CDR3 extends over 16 amino acids. Trimming cost V 5 bases and J 1 base; bases outside gene matches: 10. As DNA, the CDR3 is TGTGCCAGCAGTCCCCCGGGGGGAAGGAGCCAAGAGACCCAGTACTTC. Translated: CASSPPGGRSQETQYF.

The chain couples TRBV30 to TRBJ1-1; D perhaps matches TRBD1 (5 bases). Looked up from germline, CDR1 is GTSNPN and CDR2 is SVGIG (reference sequence). The CDR3 spans 13 residues. V was pared by 7 bases and J by 3 bases, with 15 bases between. This chain's CDR3 is CAYRQRLDTEAFF. The CDR3 DNA reads as TGTGCCTACCGACAGAGGTTGGACACTGAAGCTTTCTTT.